The 32 T cell receptor beta chains listed next were all sequenced from one sample in a study of a mutant IDH1 vaccine in newly diagnosed glioma. Their cognate antigens are unknown. The method was immunoSEQ multiplex PCR; TCRdb's version includes in-frame clones alone and lacks a portion of them. Of about 60,000 clones in the sample, nearly 85% were seen once. This sample's time point: week 23, last vaccination. Every vaccine dose comprised 300 ug of mutant IDH1 20-mer peptide plus topical imiquimod. The input for sequencing was PBMCs, taken from a glioma patient whose treatment included an IDH1 peptide vaccine. All receptors derive from a man aged 18 to 29 with glioma.

This clone showed up just a few times. CDR3 region: CAWSVLAGGQETQYF. In DNA, the CDR3 is TGTGCCTGGAGTGTACTAGCGGGGGGCCAAGAGACCCAGTACTTC. The rearrangement uses TRBV30 and TRBJ2-5, with 12 bases identical to TRBD2. The length of the CDR3 is 15 residues. The V gene's germline CDR1 is GTSNPN and CDR2 SVGIG (reference sequence). V lost 0 bases to trimming and J lost 1 base; unmatched junction nucleotides: 0. Based on the CDR3 plus reference TRBV30 and TRBJ2-5, the full variable domain is SQTIHQWPATLVQPVGSPLSLECTVEGTSNPNLYWYRQAAGRGLQLLFYSVGIGQISSEVPQNLSASRPQDRQFILSSKKLLLSDSGFYLCAWSVLAGGQETQYFGPGTRLLVL.

The chain is built from TRBV6-5 and TRBJ2-1; the D gene is possibly TRBD2 (6 bases). The CDR3 is 13 residues long. V was shortened by 4 bases and J by 4 bases, with 8 bases between the two germline ends. Germline V lookup: CDR1 MNHEY, CDR2 SVGAGI. The CDR3 DNA sequence: TGTGCCAGCAGTTTAGCGGTATACAATGAGCAGTTCTTC. The encoded protein is CASSLAVYNEQFF.

The chain has TRBV6-1 and TRBJ1-2; 7 positions agree with TRBD1. The CDR3 is 15 amino acids. Germline V gene lookup returns CDR1 MNHNS and CDR2 SASEGT. The trim removed 6 bases at V and 3 bases at J, leaving 10 bases unmatched. The CDR3 protein is CASRSGRQGHYGYTF. Written as DNA, the CDR3 is TGTGCCAGCAGGTCGGGGCGACAGGGCCACTATGGCTACACCTTC.

The chain joins TRBV6-6 to TRBJ1-1; weak D call: TRBD1 (5 bases). Trimming stripped 4 bases from V and 0 bases from J, with 9 bases between. The germline V gene encodes CDR1 MNHNY and CDR2 SVGAGI (reference sequence). The CDR3 totals 14 residues. The CDR3 here is CASSSGGVNTEAFF. The CDR3 DNA sequence: TGTGCCAGCAGTTCCGGAGGGGTGAACACTGAAGCTTTCTTT.

This clone was observed a handful of times. The chain employs TRBV4-3 and TRBJ1-5; possible D gene TRBD1, 5 bases. The V end was cut by 0 bases, the J end by 7 bases, with 16 bases between. CDR3 length equals 16 residues. CDR1 and CDR2 from the germline V gene are LGHNA and YSLEER. The CDR3 DNA sequence: TGCGCCAGCAGCCAAGATCCCGCCCAGGGCCAACAGCCCCAGCATTTT. Translating it yields CASSQDPAQGQQPQHF.

The V call is TRBV27, the J call TRBJ1-5; D ambiguous. This CDR3 is 16 amino acids long. CDR1 and CDR2 (germline): MNHEY, SMNVEV (reference sequence). V dropped 5 bases and J dropped 4 bases, with 18 bases sitting between them. The CDR3 region has the DNA TGTGCCAGCAGTCCGGACGCGGCCCCCTATAATCAGCCCCAGCATTTT. The encoded protein is CASSPDAAPYNQPQHF.

The chain employs TRBV10-3 and TRBJ2-4, with 9 bases matching TRBD1. This CDR3 has 13 residues. Germline CDR1 is ENHRY and CDR2 is SYGVKD. V shed 6 bases, J shed 4 bases, and the junction held 1 base outside the gene matches. DNA of the CDR3: TGTGCCATCAGGGGGACAGGGAAAAACATTCAGTACTTC. This encodes CAIRGTGKNIQYF.

The CDR3 DNA is TGTGCCTGGAGTGCCCTGGGAGTGAAGGGTAACTATGGCTACACCTTC. The encoded protein is CAWSALGVKGNYGYTF. The chain uses TRBV30 and TRBJ1-2, with D unclear. CDR1 is GTSNPN, CDR2 SVGIG, per germline (reference sequence). The V end lost 1 base, the J end lost 1 base, and 16 bases lay between the germline ends. The CDR3 loop spans 16 amino acids.

This clone occurred a few times. The chain's CDR3 is CASSPPPGYGYTF. In nucleotides, the CDR3 is TGTGCCAGCTCACCACCCCCGGGGTATGGCTACACCTTC. The genes are TRBV18 and TRBJ1-2; D is unresolved. V was cut by 0 bases and J by 5 bases, with 7 bases left in between. Germline V gives CDR1 KGHSH, CDR2 LQKENI. This CDR3 spans 13 amino acids.

The chain carries TRBV19 and TRBJ1-2; maybe TRBD1 (6 bases). The length of the CDR3 is 13 residues. Trimming stripped 5 bases from V and 7 bases from J, with 14 bases between. Germline CDR1 LNHDA, CDR2 SQIVND (reference sequence). The CDR3, as DNA: TGTGCCAGTAGTTGGAGGGGGGAAACTGGCTACACCTTC. As protein: CASSWRGETGYTF.

The rearrangement links TRBV29-1 to TRBJ2-7; 8 bases are shared with TRBD1. This CDR3 has 12 residues. V gave up 6 bases and J gave up 7 bases; unmatched junction bases: 8. CDR1 SQVTM and CDR2 ANQGSEA come from the germline V gene. CDR3 in DNA: TGCAGCGTAGGTCAGGGGGCGGGGGAGCAGTACTTC. It translates to CSVGQGAGEQYF.

The CDR3 loop reads CASSPETATTGELFF. Here the CDR3 DNA reads TGCGCCAGCAGCCCCGAGACAGCGACCACCGGGGAGCTGTTTTTT. The chain couples TRBV5-1 to TRBJ2-2, with D possibly matching TRBD1 (5 bases). V lost 4 bases to trimming and J lost 4 bases, with 14 bases between them. Germline loops: CDR1 SGHRS, CDR2 YFSETQ. This CDR3 is 15 amino acids long.

This chain joins TRBV7-2 and TRBJ2-4, with a tentative D call TRBD1 (5 bases). Germline V gives CDR1 SGHTA, CDR2 FQGNSA. This CDR3 is built from 13 residues. V lost 1 base, J lost 4 bases, and 5 bases lay in between. This CDR3 is CASSLDRKNIQYF. In nucleotides, the CDR3 is TGTGCCAGCAGCTTAGACAGGAAAAACATTCAGTACTTC.

The V call is TRBV6-5, the J call TRBJ2-5; weak D call: TRBD2 (5 bases). V shed 0 bases and J shed 4 bases, with 15 bases lying between them. Germline V gene sequence: CDR1 MNHEY, CDR2 SVGAGI. The CDR3 loop spans 16 amino acids. In DNA, the CDR3 is TGTGCCAGCAGTTACTCGTGGGGAGCTCTCGGAGAGACCCAGTACTTC. It is translated as CASSYSWGALGETQYF.

The V gene is TRBV7-2, the J gene TRBJ2-3; D is perhaps TRBD1 or TRBD2 (5 bases each). Per germline, CDR1 SGHTA and CDR2 FQGNSA. V lost 0 bases, J lost 4 bases, and 8 bases lay in between. The CDR3 is 14 residues long. CDR3 DNA sequence: TGTGCCAGCAGCTTAGCGCTGGGGGCAGATACGCAGTATTTT. This translates into CASSLALGADTQYF.

This chain joins TRBV7-3 and TRBJ2-3; 9 nucleotides agree with TRBD2. This CDR3 comprises 15 residues. CDR1 and CDR2 from the germline V gene are SGHTA and FQGTGA. J was trimmed by 3 bases and V by 2 bases; bases with no gene match: 3. The CDR3 DNA sequence: TGTGCCAGCAGCTTAGGGCTAGCGGGGACAGATACGCAGTATTTT. Residues: CASSLGLAGTDTQYF.

This chain links TRBV7-9 with TRBJ1-1, with TRBD1 as a possible D gene (5 bases). This CDR3 is built from 15 residues. Germline V gene data show CDR1 as SEHNR and CDR2 as FQNEAQ (reference sequence). V shed 1 base and J shed 5 bases, with 14 bases lying between them. The DNA for the CDR3 is TGTGCCAGCAGCTTAGACGATGGGGCGCGTACTGAAGCTTTCTTT. It codes for CASSLDDGARTEAFF.

The rearrangement joins TRBV30 to TRBJ1-4; maybe TRBD1 (6 bases). Germline V gene data show CDR1 as GTSNPN and CDR2 as SVGIG (reference sequence). V was shortened by 0 bases and J by 6 bases, with 11 bases between the two germline ends. This CDR3 is built from 14 residues. This chain's CDR3 is CAWSVGNRDEKLFF. The CDR3 nucleotides read TGTGCCTGGAGTGTAGGTAACAGGGATGAAAAACTGTTTTTT.

The chain links TRBV10-3 to TRBJ2-7, with a possible D match to TRBD1 (5 bases). The CDR3 has 12 amino acids. Germline V CDR1 and CDR2: ENHRY, SYGVKD. The V gene lost 6 bases and the J gene lost 3 bases, with 9 bases spanning the gap. This chain's CDR3 is CAIRGRDYEQYF. CDR3 in DNA: TGTGCCATCAGGGGCAGGGACTACGAGCAGTACTTC.

V gene TRBV4-3 combines with J gene TRBJ1-2, with 7 bases that match TRBD1. The germline gives CDR1 LGHNA, CDR2 YSLEER. The CDR3 extends over 17 amino acids. With V trimmed by 0 bases and J by 4 bases, 11 bases remained unmatched. The CDR3 DNA is TGCGCCAGCAGCCAAGATAAATCAGGGGGACAGTCCTATGGCTACACCTTC. This encodes CASSQDKSGGQSYGYTF.

The sample holds one count of this clone. V usage is TRBV30 and J usage is TRBJ1-4; the match to TRBD1 covers 12 bases. CDR3 length: 14 residues. Germline V gene lookup returns CDR1 GTSNPN and CDR2 SVGIG (reference sequence). Trimming took 2 bases from V and 10 from J; bases not matched to a gene: 5. CDR3 nucleotide sequence: TGTGCCTGGAGTAAAGGGACAGGGGGCGCAAAACTGTTTTTT. Its translation: CAWSKGTGGAKLFF.

The rearrangement uses TRBV21-1 and TRBJ2-7. TRBV21-1 is listed as a pseudogene. The CDR3 is 17 residues long. CDR3 sequence (DNA): TGTGCCAGCAGCAAAGGCGGGTGCGGACACCCTCGGTACGAGCAGTACTTC. Translation: CASSKGGCGHPRYEQYF.

This clone was seen a handful of times. This sequence joins TRBV5-1 and TRBJ1-5, with 7 positions matching TRBD1. CDR3 size: 15 residues. Germline assignment: CDR1 SGHRS and CDR2 YFSETQ. The ends lost 4 bases at V and 3 bases at J; junction bases unmatched: 7. The CDR3 DNA follows: TGCGCCAGCAGCCCGGGGGACAGTTACAATCAGCCCCAGCATTTT. Amino acids: CASSPGDSYNQPQHF.

V and J are TRBV6-5 and TRBJ2-3; maybe TRBD2 (5 bases). V dropped 8 bases and J dropped 8 bases, with 14 bases sitting between them. The CDR3 length is 12 residues. Germline CDR1 reads MNHEY; CDR2 reads SVGAGI. The CDR3 is CASRSGVRTQYF. In DNA, the CDR3 is TGTGCCAGCCGGTCCGGGGTGCGTACGCAGTATTTT.

CDR3 nucleotide sequence: TGCGCCAGCAGCCTGCTGGGACTAGCGGGTGGAGAGCAGTACTTC. It encodes CASSLLGLAGGEQYF. V and J are TRBV4-1 and TRBJ2-7, with 12 bases that match TRBD2. V shed 4 bases, J shed 7 bases, and the junction held 8 bases outside the gene matches. This CDR3 has 15 amino acids. CDR1 is MGHRA, CDR2 YSYEKL, per germline.

This chain connects TRBV4-3 to TRBJ2-2, with TRBD2 matching over 10 bases. Germline V gene sequence: CDR1 LGHNA, CDR2 YSLEER. The CDR3 loop spans 15 amino acids. J gave up 6 bases and V 0 bases, and 1 base lay outside the gene matches. The CDR3 spells CASSQEAGGPGELFF. The CDR3 region has the DNA TGCGCCAGCAGCCAAGAAGCGGGGGGGCCCGGGGAGCTGTTTTTT.

This chain links TRBV7-2 with TRBJ1-2; no clear D. Germline CDR1 and CDR2: SGHTA and FQGNSA. Trimming cost V 4 bases and J 7 bases, with 16 bases left between them. There are 14 residues in the CDR3. The CDR3 loop is CASSSRGGRFGYTF. The CDR3 coding sequence is TGTGCCAGCAGCTCTCGGGGAGGGAGGTTTGGCTACACCTTC.

The chain employs TRBV9 and TRBJ2-3, with D uncertain. The V end was cut by 0 bases, the J end by 4 bases, with 6 bases between. Germline values: CDR1 SGDLS, CDR2 YYNGEE. This CDR3 contains 13 residues. The CDR3 bases are TGTGCCAGCAGCGTAGTGTTTCCAGATACGCAGTATTTT. Its translation is CASSVVFPDTQYF.

This chain uses TRBV4-3 with TRBJ2-1; a weak D match, TRBD2 (6 bases). The CDR3 has 15 residues. Trimming removed 4 bases from V and 2 bases from J, with 12 bases in between. Germline V gives CDR1 LGHNA, CDR2 YSLEER. The CDR3 bases are TGCGCCAGCAGCCCCTTCGGCGGGGCCTACAATGAGCAGTTCTTC. The encoded protein is CASSPFGGAYNEQFF.

The chain is built from TRBV18 and TRBJ1-4; D remains unclear. CDR3 length equals 16 residues. Germline V gene data show CDR1 as KGHSH and CDR2 as LQKENI. V lost 2 bases, J lost 5 bases, and 15 bases lay in between. The CDR3 spells CASSPTSRAANEKLFF. In DNA, the CDR3 is TGTGCCAGCTCACCAACTAGCCGGGCAGCGAATGAAAAACTGTTTTTT.

This sequence joins TRBV11-2 and TRBJ2-7; D gene uncertain. Germline assignment: CDR1 SGHAT and CDR2 FQNNGV. Trimming removed 4 bases from V and 4 bases from J, with 14 bases in between. The CDR3 is 14 amino acids. CDR3 nucleotides: TGTGCCAGCAGCTCACCCTCCCTAGGTTACGAGCAGTACTTC. Its translation: CASSSPSLGYEQYF.

The V and J genes are TRBV7-9 and TRBJ1-4; D unresolved. The length of the CDR3 is 15 residues. The V end lost 8 bases, the J end lost 3 bases, and 16 bases lay between the germline ends. CDR1 and CDR2 (germline): SEHNR, FQNEAQ (reference sequence). The CDR3 DNA reads as TGTGCCAGCGTTAAGTCAGTAAACCCTAATGAAAAACTGTTTTTT. As protein: CASVKSVNPNEKLFF.